The TCR beta chain under discussion was sequenced for a study of T cells after yellow fever vaccination. CDR3 length equals 14 residues. The germline V gene encodes CDR1 MNHEY and CDR2 SVGEGT. With 0 bases removed from V and 0 bases from J, the gap between germline ends came to 5 bases. Using its own MiXCR run on the 5' RACE reads, TCRdb lists one record per CDR3 protein. The sample has roughly 340,000 distinct CDR3 sequences; 8.7% are singletons. J is TRBJ2-5 and V is TRBV6-2 or TRBV6-3; D uncertain. The sample in question was PBMCs, obtained on the day of the first yellow fever vaccination. The clonotype was recovered from a man between 18 and 29 years old who received the YFV17D yellow fever vaccine. CDR3 nucleotide sequence: TGTGCCAGCAGTTACTCAACTGACCAAGAGACCCAGTACTTC. This translates into CASSYSTDQETQYF.